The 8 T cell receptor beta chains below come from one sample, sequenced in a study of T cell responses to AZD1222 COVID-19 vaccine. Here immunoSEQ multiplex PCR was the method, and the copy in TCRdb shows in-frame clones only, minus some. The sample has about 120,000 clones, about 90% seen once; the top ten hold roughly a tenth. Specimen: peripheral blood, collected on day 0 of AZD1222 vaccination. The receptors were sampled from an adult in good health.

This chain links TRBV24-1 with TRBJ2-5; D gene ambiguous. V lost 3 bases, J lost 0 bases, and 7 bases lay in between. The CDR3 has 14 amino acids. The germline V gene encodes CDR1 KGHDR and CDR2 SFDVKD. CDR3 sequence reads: CATSDHTDQETQYF. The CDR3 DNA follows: TGTGCCACCAGTGATCATACGGACCAAGAGACCCAGTACTTC.

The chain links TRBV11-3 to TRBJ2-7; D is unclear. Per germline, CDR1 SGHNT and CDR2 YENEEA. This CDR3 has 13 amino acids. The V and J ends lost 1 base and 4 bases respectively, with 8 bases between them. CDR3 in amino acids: CASSLVPFYEQYF. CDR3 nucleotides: TGTGCCAGCAGCTTAGTTCCCTTTTACGAGCAGTACTTC.

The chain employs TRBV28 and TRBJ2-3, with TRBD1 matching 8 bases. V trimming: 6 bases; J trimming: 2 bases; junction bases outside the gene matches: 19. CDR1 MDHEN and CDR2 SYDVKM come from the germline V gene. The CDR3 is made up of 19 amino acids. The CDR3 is CASSLRYPHGQGYTDTQYF. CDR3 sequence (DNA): TGTGCCAGCAGCCTACGCTATCCCCACGGACAGGGCTACACAGATACGCAGTATTTT.

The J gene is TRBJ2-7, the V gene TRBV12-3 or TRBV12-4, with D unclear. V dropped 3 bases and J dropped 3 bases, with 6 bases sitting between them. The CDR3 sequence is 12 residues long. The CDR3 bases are TGTGCCAGCAGTTTTCCACACTACGAGCAGTACTTC. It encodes CASSFPHYEQYF.

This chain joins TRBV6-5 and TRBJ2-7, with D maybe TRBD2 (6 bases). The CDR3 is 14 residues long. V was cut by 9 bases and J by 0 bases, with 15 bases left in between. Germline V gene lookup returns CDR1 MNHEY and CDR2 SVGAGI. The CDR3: CASSRDGGSYEQYF. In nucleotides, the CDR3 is TGTGCCAGTAGCCGGGACGGGGGCTCCTACGAGCAGTACTTC.

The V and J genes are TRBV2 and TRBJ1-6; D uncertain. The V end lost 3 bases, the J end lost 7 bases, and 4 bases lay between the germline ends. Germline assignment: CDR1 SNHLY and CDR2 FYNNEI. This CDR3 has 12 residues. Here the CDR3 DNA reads TGTGCCAGCAGTGATACCAATTCACCCCTCCACTTT. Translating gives CASSDTNSPLHF.

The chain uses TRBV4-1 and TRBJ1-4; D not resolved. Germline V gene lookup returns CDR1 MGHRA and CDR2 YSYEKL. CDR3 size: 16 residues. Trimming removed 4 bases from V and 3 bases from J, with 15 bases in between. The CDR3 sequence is CASSPALGWANEKLFF. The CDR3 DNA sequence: TGCGCCAGCAGCCCTGCATTGGGGTGGGCTAATGAAAAACTGTTTTTT.

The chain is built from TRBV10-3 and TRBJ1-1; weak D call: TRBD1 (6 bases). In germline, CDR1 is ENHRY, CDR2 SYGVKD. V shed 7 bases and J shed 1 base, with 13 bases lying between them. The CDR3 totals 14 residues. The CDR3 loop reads CAITQGHSNTEAFF. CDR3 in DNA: TGTGCCATCACCCAGGGACACTCGAACACTGAAGCTTTCTTT.